The 17 T cell receptor beta chains below all came from one sample that was sequenced in a study of blood T cell repertoires in COVID-19. Method: immunoSEQ multiplex PCR; TCRdb's copy keeps in-frame clones and lacks some. Seen here are around 80,000 clones, about 68% observed once, and the top ten hold around 6%. The sample comprised peripheral blood. The receptors come from a man aged 50-60 years with active or convalescent COVID-19.

V and J are TRBV11-3 and TRBJ2-1; 13 bases match TRBD2. The V gene end was trimmed by 0 bases and the J gene end by 5 bases; junction bases not matched to a gene: 1. The CDR3 extends over 16 amino acids. The germline CDR1 and CDR2 sequences are SGHNT and YENEEA. In nucleotides, the CDR3 is TGTGCCAGCAGCTTAGATGGGACTAGCGGGAACAATGAGCAGTTCTTC. As protein: CASSLDGTSGNNEQFF.

The chain is built from TRBV29-1 and TRBJ1-2; 10 bases map to TRBD1. The CDR3 has 12 residues. The V gene's germline CDR1 is SQVTM and CDR2 ANQGSEA. V lost 6 bases and J lost 6; bases outside the gene matches: 4. CDR3 sequence: CSVAGQGHGYTF. CDR3 DNA sequence: TGCAGCGTGGCGGGACAGGGGCATGGCTACACCTTC.

This chain uses TRBV27 with TRBJ2-7, with 10 bases lining up with TRBD2. This CDR3 region has 16 residues. V dropped 5 bases and J dropped 2; count of bases not matched to a gene: 9. Germline-derived CDR1 and CDR2 are MNHEY and SMNVEV (reference sequence). CDR3 region: CASSLSGGAVPYEQYF. CDR3 nucleotide sequence: TGTGCCAGCAGTCTCAGCGGGGGGGCCGTCCCCTACGAGCAGTACTTC.

V usage is TRBV15 and J usage is TRBJ1-1; D gene uncertain. V lost 7 bases, J lost 1 base, and 10 bases lay in between. Germline CDR1 and CDR2: LNHNV and YYDKDF (reference sequence). This CDR3 has 13 amino acids. CDR3 sequence reads: CATKARQNTEAFF. CDR3 bases: TGTGCCACCAAGGCTCGACAGAACACTGAAGCTTTCTTT.

CDR3 DNA sequence: TGTGCCAGCAGACGGACAGGGGGGAAGGGCTACACCTTC. Translating it yields CASRRTGGKGYTF. The chain carries TRBV6-5 and TRBJ1-2; TRBD1 aligns across 10 bases. The CDR3 runs 13 residues. J was trimmed by 8 bases and V by 6 bases; bases with no gene match: 6. Germline CDR1 is MNHEY and CDR2 is SVGAGI.

The V and J genes are TRBV4-1 and TRBJ1-1, with D unclear. The CDR3 runs to 13 residues. Deletions cut 6 bases from V and 1 base from J, with 9 bases between. CDR1 and CDR2 from the germline V gene are MGHRA and YSYEKL. The CDR3 sequence is CASRAGWNTEAFF. The CDR3 DNA reads TGCGCCAGCAGGGCGGGGTGGAACACTGAAGCTTTCTTT.

The genes are TRBV19 and TRBJ2-7; 7 positions agree with TRBD1. The trim removed 6 bases at V and 5 bases at J, leaving 7 bases unmatched. The CDR3 loop spans 13 amino acids. Per germline, CDR1 LNHDA and CDR2 SQIVND (reference sequence). The CDR3 sequence: CASSPGQRDEQYF. DNA for the CDR3: TGTGCCAGTAGCCCGGGACAGAGGGACGAGCAGTACTTC. The whole variable domain, remainder taken from reference TRBV19 and TRBJ2-7, is DGGITQSPKYLFRKEGQNVTLSCEQNLNHDAMYWYRQDPGQGLRLIYYSQIVNDFQKGDIAEGYSVSREKKESFPLTVTSAQKNPTAFYLCASSPGQRDEQYFGPGTRLTVT.

The rearrangement links TRBV5-1 to TRBJ2-7; 10 nucleotides align to TRBD1. The germline V gene encodes CDR1 SGHRS and CDR2 YFSETQ. CDR3 length: 16 amino acids. Trimming cost V 5 bases and J 4 bases; bases outside gene matches: 12. CDR3 nucleotides: TGCGCCAGCAGACCACGACAGGGGGCGAGAGTTTACGAGCAGTACTTC. Its protein is CASRPRQGARVYEQYF.

The chain joins TRBV5-5 to TRBJ1-5, with TRBD1 matching 9 bases. The CDR3 loop spans 17 amino acids. J was trimmed by 2 bases and V by 3 bases; bases with no gene match: 9. Germline CDR1 SGHKS, CDR2 YYEKEE (reference sequence). CDR3 sequence reads: CASSSGPGQGRNQPQHF. CDR3 in DNA: TGTGCCAGCAGCTCAGGTCCGGGACAGGGTCGCAATCAGCCCCAGCATTTT.

This clone was counted a few times. This chain connects TRBV4-1 to TRBJ1-2, with TRBD1 as a possible D gene (5 bases). The CDR3 is 16 amino acids. Germline values: CDR1 MGHRA, CDR2 YSYEKL. The germline V and J ends were trimmed by 0 bases and 8 bases, with 19 bases remaining between them. DNA of the CDR3: TGCGCCAGCAGCCAAGATGGGGCGGATACTATAAGGGGCTACACCTTC. Its protein is CASSQDGADTIRGYTF.

The chain's CDR3 is CASSYAPDGYTF. The DNA for the CDR3 is TGTGCCAGCAGTTACGCCCCGGATGGCTACACCTTC. The chain carries TRBV6-5 and TRBJ1-2; no clear D gene. With 2 bases removed from V and 6 bases from J, the gap between germline ends came to 7 bases. Germline assignment: CDR1 MNHEY and CDR2 SVGAGI. CDR3 size: 12 residues.

The chain links TRBV25-1 to TRBJ2-3; no clear D. The CDR3 sequence is 13 residues long. Germline V lookup: CDR1 MGHDK, CDR2 SYGVNS. Trimming pared 5 bases from V and 1 base from J, leaving 7 bases between. CDR3 protein: CASSSFGTDTQYF. DNA of the CDR3: TGTGCCAGCAGTTCCTTTGGCACAGATACGCAGTATTTT. Full variable domain (missing parts from reference TRBV25-1 and TRBJ2-3): EADIYQTPRYLVIGTGKKITLECSQTMGHDKMYWYQQDPGMELHLIHYSYGVNSTEKGDLSSESTVSRIRTEHFPLTLESARPSHTSQYLCASSSFGTDTQYFGPGTRLTVL.

This chain joins TRBV5-1 and TRBJ1-1, with a weak D call TRBD1 (6 bases). The CDR3 runs to 15 residues. The germline V gene encodes CDR1 SGHRS and CDR2 YFSETQ. V lost 4 bases to trimming and J lost 3 bases, with 16 bases between them. The CDR3 protein is CASSANRAGYTEAFF. CDR3 bases: TGCGCCAGCAGCGCCAACAGGGCCGGATACACTGAAGCTTTCTTT.

V gene TRBV18 combines with J gene TRBJ2-1; TRBD2 might be the D (5 bases). The CDR3 is made up of 14 amino acids. Trimming shortened V by 3 bases and J by 0 bases, and 6 bases separated the two germline ends. Germline V CDR1 and CDR2: KGHSH, LQKENI. The CDR3 here is CASSPAGSYNEQFF. The CDR3 DNA sequence: TGTGCCAGCTCACCGGCGGGCTCCTACAATGAGCAGTTCTTC.

V is TRBV2 and J is TRBJ1-3; TRBD1 matches at 7 bases. The CDR3 is 15 residues long. Looked up from germline, CDR1 is SNHLY and CDR2 is FYNNEI. V lost 5 bases and J lost 2; bases outside the gene matches: 6. The CDR3 spells CASSSDRRTGNTIYF. As DNA, the CDR3 is TGTGCCAGCAGTTCGGACAGGAGAACTGGAAACACCATATATTTT.

This clone was observed a single time. The CDR3 reads CASSPLGGNTGELFF. DNA for the CDR3: TGTGCCAGCAGCCCTCTAGGGGGGAACACCGGGGAGCTGTTTTTT. This chain joins TRBV7-2 and TRBJ2-2; a weak D match, TRBD1 (6 bases). Germline assignment: CDR1 SGHTA and CDR2 FQGNSA. V lost 5 bases, J lost 1 base, and 11 bases lay in between. The CDR3 has 15 residues.

V usage is TRBV9 and J usage is TRBJ2-3; TRBD2 matches at 11 bases. Trimming at V came to 0 bases and at J to 6 bases, leaving 9 bases not matched to a gene. Germline lookup yields CDR1 SGDLS and CDR2 YYNGEE. This CDR3 has 17 residues. The CDR3 here is CASSVGLVAGGQDTQYF. CDR3 bases: TGTGCCAGCAGCGTAGGACTGGTAGCGGGGGGGCAGGATACGCAGTATTTT.